This T cell receptor beta chain was identified during a study of control samples from healthy donors and cancer patients. Method: immunoSEQ multiplex PCR; TCRdb's copy keeps in-frame clones and lacks some. The sample has roughly 160,000 clones; roughly 88% are singletons. Germline-derived CDR1 and CDR2 are SGHDN and FVKESK. Between the trimmed V and J ends, which lost 4 bases and 3 bases, there was a span of 10 bases. The CDR3 has 13 amino acids. The specimen was blood. The genes are TRBV14 and TRBJ2-7; D unclear. The sequence derives from a woman aged 25 to 39 in good health. CDR3 region: CASSLGLFYEQYF. In DNA, the CDR3 is TGTGCCAGCAGCCTAGGGTTGTTCTACGAGCAGTACTTC.